A selection of T cell receptor beta chains follows, all from one sample in a study of control samples from healthy donors and cancer patients. Only in-frame clones appear in the TCRdb table, and some are missing; sequencing was by immunoSEQ multiplex PCR. The data show around 130,000 clones, around 89% seen once. The sample comprised blood. The receptors shown here come from a man between 45 and 60 years old in good health. The CDR3 runs from the conserved cysteine through the conserved F or W. Expanded clones get a size class; other rows say once, few or many, or leave the size out.

j_call v_call cdr3_length clone_size cdr3_aa
TRBJ1-5 TRBV10-3 17 NA CAISGDRRKRGDQPQHF
TRBJ1-2 TRBV7-2 13 NA CASSLAAGVGYTF
TRBJ1-1 TRBV6-2/TRBV6-3 16 NA CASSYSPGAEQTEAFF
TRBJ1-5 TRBV5-6 13 NA CASARAGNQPQHF
TRBJ2-1 TRBV4-1 17 NA CASSQEGRAGSYNEQFF
TRBJ2-3 TRBV7-2 16 NA CASSLVGSGGGQTQYF
TRBJ2-3 TRBV11-3 16 NA CASSKDRGRGTDTQYF
TRBJ1-5 TRBV2 14 NA CASSPQGAEQPQHF
TRBJ2-7 TRBV18 15 NA CASSPMDAGPYEQYF
TRBJ2-7 TRBV30 13 NA CAWRIAGPYEQYF
TRBJ2-7 TRBV13 15 NA CASSLSGQGSYEQYF
TRBJ1-1 TRBV5-5 14 NA CASSYPGQTTEAFF
TRBJ1-2 TRBV30 14 NA CAWSVGSGAYGYTF
TRBJ2-1 TRBV6-6 15 NA CASSYSDSSYNEQFF
TRBJ1-4 TRBV7-2 15 NA CASSLGGVPNEKLFF
TRBJ1-1 TRBV10-2 18 once CASSESYMTAGGNTEAFF
TRBJ1-1 TRBV20-1 11 NA CSALRAAEAFF
TRBJ1-2 TRBV6-2/TRBV6-3 14 NA CASSYGTENYGYTF
TRBJ1-2 TRBV27 13 NA CASSRTVNYGYTF
TRBJ2-2 TRBV19 14 NA CASSTTGLTGELFF
TRBJ1-1 TRBV27 15 NA CASSSRDGLNTEAFF
TRBJ2-5 TRBV27 14 NA CASSLGLATETQYF
TRBJ1-6 TRBV30 13 NA CACSGTMNSPLHF
TRBJ1-3 TRBV19 14 NA CASMDRNSGNTIYF
TRBJ1-1 TRBV4-1 18 NA CASSQDHVGTGSYTEAFF
TRBJ1-1 TRBV6-5 14 NA CASSYRTGYTEAFF
TRBJ2-5 TRBV19 14 NA CASRATRFVETQYF
TRBJ1-2 TRBV11-2 13 once CASSSGPDYGYTF
TRBJ1-2 TRBV7-2 15 NA CASSLGVGARSGYTF
TRBJ2-7 TRBV12-3/TRBV12-4 13 NA CASSYGRTYEQYF
TRBJ2-1 TRBV15 16 NA CATSRPSQGPYNEQFF
TRBJ1-4 TRBV15 16 NA CATSIGGTGANEKLFF
TRBJ2-5 TRBV24-1 14 NA CATSDPTGDGTQYF
TRBJ1-6 TRBV2 17 few CASSEAGGGYYNSPLHF
TRBJ1-4 TRBV6-5 14 NA CASSLTGSDEKLFF
TRBJ1-1 TRBV4-3 15 NA CASSLSTGGSTEAFF
TRBJ1-1 TRBV5-1 14 NA CASSLDRGGTEAFF
TRBJ1-6 TRBV6-4 19 NA CASSELGQGPSSYNSPLHF
TRBJ2-4 TRBV5-6 12 NA CASSLRENIQYF
TRBJ1-1 TRBV12-3/TRBV12-4 13 once CASRKDRVKKAFF
TRBJ2-7 TRBV3-1/TRBV3-2 11 NA CASSPWNEQYF
TRBJ1-2 TRBV12-3/TRBV12-4 13 NA CASSFARGGGYTF
TRBJ1-3 TRBV27 17 NA CASSLSMGGSSGNTIYF
TRBJ1-5 TRBV18 14 NA CASSPRGGDQPQHF
TRBJ2-2 TRBV27 14 NA CASTWGGDTGELFF
TRBJ1-6 TRBV25-1 13 NA CASSAIIGQALNF
TRBJ1-1 TRBV11-1 15 NA CASSSPGTGGTEAFF
TRBJ1-1 TRBV11-2 17 NA CASSFEGGGAGFNEAFF
TRBJ1-1 TRBV10-3 13 once CAIRSGTAGEAFF
TRBJ1-1 TRBV5-1 14 NA CASSLGDLRGEAFF